Listed below are T cell receptor beta chains from one sample, sequenced in a study of T cells after yellow fever vaccination. TCRdb re-analysed the 5' RACE reads in MiXCR, keeping a single row per CDR3 protein. The top ten clones hold more than 0.6% of a sample with over 120,000 distinct CDR3 sequences, more than 6.5% of them seen once. Sequencing was performed on CD4+ T cells sorted from PBMCs, taken 10 days after the yellow fever booster vaccination. These receptors originate from a man aged 30-40 years who received the YFV17D yellow fever vaccine. Both conserved end residues are part of each CDR3. A D gene is named only where the DNA matches it firmly. Clone sizes are given selectively: once, few, many, or a class where the clone is expanded.

clone_size,d_call,v_call,j_call,cdr3_aa,cdr3_nt
many,NA,TRBV5-1,TRBJ2-3,CASNGGTTDTQYF,TGCGCCAGCAATGGCGGAACCACAGATACGCAGTATTTT
many,NA,TRBV7-2,TRBJ1-1,CASSPATIGPPRTLNTEAFF,TGTGCCAGCAGTCCAGCGACAATCGGGCCACCCCGAACCTTGAACACTGAAGCTTTCTTT
many,NA,TRBV5-4,TRBJ1-1,CASRHQGSEAFF,TGTGCCAGCAGGCACCAGGGGTCGGAAGCTTTCTTT
many,TRBD1,TRBV7-9,TRBJ2-5,CASTQGTGQKETQYF,TGTGCCAGCACCCAGGGGACAGGGCAAAAAGAGACCCAGTACTTC
few,TRBD2,TRBV2,TRBJ2-5,CASSGGGLAGQETQYF,TGTGCCAGCAGTGGGGGCGGACTAGCGGGACAAGAGACCCAGTACTTC
NA,NA,TRBV5-5,TRBJ2-7,CASSLVDSRGYEQYF,TGTGCCAGCAGCTTGGTGGACAGTAGAGGATACGAGCAGTACTTC
many,NA,TRBV20-1,TRBJ1-1,CSAREGTLNTEAFF,TGCAGTGCTAGAGAAGGGACGCTGAACACTGAAGCTTTCTTT
many,TRBD1,TRBV5-1,TRBJ2-1,CASSLAPTGQGYNEQFF,TGCGCCAGCAGCTTGGCCCCGACGGGACAGGGGTACAATGAGCAGTTCTTC
NA,NA,TRBV9,TRBJ2-5,CASSGQGKGTQETQYF,TGTGCCAGCAGCGGCCAGGGAAAGGGGACCCAAGAGACCCAGTACTTC
NA,NA,TRBV28,TRBJ2-3,CASSLRQSRRSTDTQYF,TGTGCCAGCAGTTTAAGGCAGTCTCGGCGTAGCACAGATACGCAGTATTTT
many,TRBD1,TRBV6-2/TRBV6-3,TRBJ2-3,CASSYQQGLRTDTQYF,TGTGCCAGCAGTTACCAACAGGGGCTGCGCACAGATACGCAGTATTTT
NA,TRBD1,TRBV5-4,TRBJ2-1,CASSFGQGPSDEQFF,TGTGCCAGCAGCTTTGGACAGGGCCCTTCGGATGAGCAGTTCTTC
many,TRBD1,TRBV20-1,TRBJ1-2,CSAPADRGRYGYTF,TGCAGTGCCCCGGCTGACAGGGGCCGTTATGGCTACACCTTC
many,NA,TRBV7-8,TRBJ2-3,CASSEPPVGATDTQYF,TGTGCCAGCAGCGAGCCCCCAGTGGGAGCCACAGATACGCAGTATTTT
NA,TRBD2,TRBV7-2,TRBJ2-7,CASSVRLARPPYEQYF,TGTGCCAGCAGCGTTCGACTAGCGCGACCTCCCTACGAGCAGTACTTC
many,NA,TRBV20-1,TRBJ2-3,CSATRLRTMSTDTQYF,TGCAGTGCTACCCGACTCCGAACAATGAGCACAGATACGCAGTATTTT
many,NA,TRBV12-3/TRBV12-4,TRBJ2-7,CASTFAGESYEQYF,TGTGCCAGCACCTTCGCCGGGGAGAGCTACGAGCAGTACTTC
many,NA,TRBV20-1,TRBJ1-1,CSARDLLRGGTEAFF,TGCAGTGCTAGAGATCTCCTTCGGGGGGGCACTGAAGCTTTCTTT
NA,NA,TRBV7-2,TRBJ1-1,CASRRTAFEAFF,TGTGCCAGCAGACGGACAGCGTTTGAAGCTTTCTTT
many,TRBD2,TRBV20-1,TRBJ2-3,CSARKLAGGADTQYF,TGCAGTGCTAGAAAACTAGCGGGAGGAGCAGATACGCAGTATTTT
many,TRBD1,TRBV19,TRBJ1-2,CASSARDRGNYGYTF,TGTGCCAGTAGTGCTCGGGACAGGGGAAACTATGGCTACACCTTC
many,TRBD2,TRBV7-8,TRBJ2-7,CASSKGLAGVNAYEQYF,TGTGCCAGCAGTAAAGGACTAGCGGGAGTAAATGCCTACGAGCAGTACTTC
many,TRBD1,TRBV6-2/TRBV6-3,TRBJ2-1,CASSGGQGWGEQFF,TGTGCCAGCAGCGGCGGACAGGGCTGGGGTGAGCAGTTCTTC
many,NA,TRBV29-1,TRBJ2-5,CSAALGGQETQYF,TGCAGCGCTGCCCTGGGCGGGCAAGAGACCCAGTACTTC
many,NA,TRBV3-1,TRBJ2-3,CASSPYSGFGTDTQYF,TGTGCCAGCAGCCCATACTCCGGATTCGGCACAGATACGCAGTATTTT
NA,NA,TRBV29-1,TRBJ2-3,CSVVPVTDTQYF,TGCAGCGTTGTTCCAGTCACAGATACGCAGTATTTT
many,TRBD2,TRBV5-1,TRBJ2-3,CASSLLAGGPDTQYF,TGCGCCAGCAGCCTATTGGCGGGAGGGCCAGATACGCAGTATTTT
few,NA,TRBV7-2,TRBJ2-6,CASSLDTGANVLTF,TGTGCCAGCAGCCTTGACACTGGGGCCAACGTCCTGACTTTC
many,TRBD1,TRBV7-2,TRBJ1-6,CASRTDRGHNSPLHF,TGTGCCAGCAGAACCGACAGGGGGCATAATTCACCCCTCCACTTT
many,NA,TRBV21-1,TRBJ2-7,CASSRTQGETYEQYF,TGTGCCAGCAGCAGAACCCAGGGGGAAACCTACGAGCAGTACTTC
few,NA,TRBV2,TRBJ2-2,CASNSPPGELFF,TGTGCCAGCAATTCGCCCCCCGGGGAGCTGTTTTTT
many,TRBD2,TRBV7-2,TRBJ2-5,CASSSTLAGWETQYF,TGTGCCAGCAGCTCGACCCTAGCGGGGTGGGAGACCCAGTACTTC
NA,NA,TRBV5-1,TRBJ1-5,CASPPWGDQPQHF,TGCGCCAGTCCACCCTGGGGGGATCAGCCCCAGCATTTT
NA,TRBD2,TRBV20-1,TRBJ2-7,CSARVGTSGRLLDEQYF,TGCAGTGCTAGAGTTGGGACTAGCGGGAGGCTCCTTGACGAGCAGTACTTC
many,NA,TRBV28,TRBJ2-7,CASSLGVRDLREQYF,TGTGCCAGCAGTTTGGGGGTTAGGGACCTACGTGAGCAGTACTTC
many,NA,TRBV3-1,TRBJ2-2,CASSQDPRLQRGTGELFF,TGTGCCAGCAGCCAAGACCCCAGACTACAACGGGGCACCGGGGAGCTGTTTTTT
many,TRBD2,TRBV29-1,TRBJ2-3,CSETSGGTDTQYF,TGCAGCGAGACTAGCGGGGGCACAGATACGCAGTATTTT
many,NA,TRBV6-1,TRBJ2-3,CASNERAGSTDTQYF,TGTGCCAGCAACGAGAGAGCAGGTAGCACAGATACGCAGTATTTT
NA,NA,TRBV5-1,TRBJ2-3,CASSLEATLAQYF,TGCGCCAGCAGCTTGGAGGCTACCCTTGCGCAGTATTTT
many,TRBD1,TRBV7-2,TRBJ2-1,CASSRGQGASEQFF,TGTGCCAGCAGCCGGGGGCAGGGGGCTAGTGAGCAGTTCTTC
many,NA,TRBV5-1,TRBJ2-5,CASRRVEGKETQYF,TGCGCCAGCAGGAGGGTAGAAGGAAAAGAGACCCAGTACTTC
many,NA,TRBV5-1,TRBJ2-5,CASRDDPQETQYF,TGCGCCAGCCGGGATGATCCTCAAGAGACCCAGTACTTC
many,TRBD1,TRBV5-1,TRBJ2-7,CASSASGTGSYEQYF,TGCGCCAGCAGCGCGTCCGGGACAGGCTCCTACGAGCAGTACTTC
many,TRBD1,TRBV7-9,TRBJ2-2,CASSKQGARNTGELFF,TGTGCCAGCAGCAAACAGGGGGCGCGAAACACCGGGGAGCTGTTTTTT
NA,NA,TRBV12-3/TRBV12-4,TRBJ2-7,CASSFGGNYEQYF,TGTGCCAGCAGTTTTGGTGGAAACTACGAGCAGTACTTC
many,NA,TRBV5-1,TRBJ2-1,CASSFTGTYNEQFF,TGCGCCAGCAGCTTTACCGGTACTTACAATGAGCAGTTCTTC
few,TRBD2,TRBV6-4,TRBJ2-6,CASSERPLTSGFFEANVLTF,TGTGCCAGCAGTGAACGACCATTGACTAGCGGGTTTTTTGAGGCCAACGTCCTGACTTTC
many,NA,TRBV20-1,TRBJ2-5,CSASTGSETQYF,TGCAGTGCTAGTACAGGGTCGGAGACCCAGTACTTC
few,TRBD1,TRBV28,TRBJ2-2,CASTSPGQTFAGELFF,TGTGCCAGCACCAGTCCGGGACAGACTTTCGCCGGGGAGCTGTTTTTT
few,NA,TRBV7-2,TRBJ2-7,CASSLFGNYEQYF,TGTGCCAGCAGCTTATTCGGAAACTACGAGCAGTACTTC
many,NA,TRBV12-3/TRBV12-4,TRBJ2-4,CASSFGGSKNIQYF,TGTGCCAGCAGTTTTGGCGGATCCAAAAACATTCAGTACTTC